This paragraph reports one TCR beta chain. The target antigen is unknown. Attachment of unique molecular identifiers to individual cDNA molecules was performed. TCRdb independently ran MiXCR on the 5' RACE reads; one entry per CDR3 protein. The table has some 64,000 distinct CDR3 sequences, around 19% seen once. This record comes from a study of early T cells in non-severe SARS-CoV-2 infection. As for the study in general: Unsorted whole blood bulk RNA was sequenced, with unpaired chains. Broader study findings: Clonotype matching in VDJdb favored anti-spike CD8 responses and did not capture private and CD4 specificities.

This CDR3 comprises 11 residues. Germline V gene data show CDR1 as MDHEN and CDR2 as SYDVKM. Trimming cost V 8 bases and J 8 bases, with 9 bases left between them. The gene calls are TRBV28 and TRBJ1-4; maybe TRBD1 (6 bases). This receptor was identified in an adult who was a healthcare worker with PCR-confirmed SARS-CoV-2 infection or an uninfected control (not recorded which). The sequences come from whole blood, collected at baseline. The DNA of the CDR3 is TGTGCCAGCGGACAGATCGAAAAACTGTTTTTT. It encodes CASGQIEKLFF.